This entry lists 10 T cell receptor beta chains sequenced from one sample in a study of T cells in localized non-small cell lung cancer. Sequenced by immunoSEQ multiplex PCR; TCRdb stores in-frame clones only, minus some. The repertoire consists of about 130,000 clones, with around 92% occurring once and the leading ten covering around 1.7%. This sample comprised peripheral blood, obtained before any cancer treatment. The source of these receptors is a female donor aged 60 or older with stage I lung adenocarcinoma.

The V gene is TRBV19, the J gene TRBJ2-5; 8 positions match TRBD1. Germline V gives CDR1 LNHDA, CDR2 SQIVND (reference sequence). With V trimmed by 5 bases and J by 5 bases, 4 bases remained unmatched. This CDR3 is 13 amino acids long. CDR3 DNA sequence: TGTGCCAGTAGTCAGGGGGCGGGGGAGACCCAGTACTTC. This codes for CASSQGAGETQYF.

This clone appeared a few times. The genes are TRBV6-5 and TRBJ1-2; 8 positions match TRBD1. From germline, CDR1 is MNHEY and CDR2 SVGAGI. The junction had 6 bases not matched to a gene; V was cut back by 5 bases and J by 4 bases. The CDR3 sequence is 14 residues long. Here the CDR3 reads CASSPGTGSYGYTF. As DNA, the CDR3 is TGTGCCAGCAGTCCCGGGACAGGAAGCTATGGCTACACCTTC.

The chain uses TRBV5-8 and TRBJ2-1; 11 bases are a match to TRBD2. Germline CDR1 and CDR2: SGHTS and YDEGEE. J was trimmed by 6 bases and V by 3 bases; bases with no gene match: 20. The CDR3 length is 20 residues. DNA of the CDR3: TGTGCCAGCAGCTCGGAAAGACTAGCGGGATTTCGGAGGGGTGGCAATGAGCAGTTCTTC. Amino acid sequence: CASSSERLAGFRRGGNEQFF.

V gene TRBV19 combines with J gene TRBJ2-5; 7 bases align to TRBD2. The CDR3 loop spans 17 amino acids. The J segment lost 3 bases and the V segment lost 6 bases, leaving 16 bases of the junction unmatched. CDR1 LNHDA and CDR2 SQIVND come from the germline V gene (reference sequence). The CDR3 loop reads CASSPRRGSLAEETQYF. The DNA of the CDR3 is TGTGCCAGTAGCCCAAGAAGGGGTTCGCTAGCGGAAGAGACCCAGTACTTC.

This chain connects TRBV25-1 to TRBJ2-1, with TRBD1 identical over 9 bases. Trimming removed 3 bases from V and 7 bases from J; junction bases left unmatched: 10. CDR3 size: 16 residues. Germline-derived CDR1 and CDR2 are MGHDK and SYGVNS. The chain's CDR3 is CASSDHRDRVMNEQFF. In nucleotides, the CDR3 is TGTGCCAGCAGTGACCACCGGGACAGGGTAATGAATGAGCAGTTCTTC.

The genes are TRBV5-1 and TRBJ2-1, with TRBD2 identical over 7 bases. The germline V gene has CDR1 SGHRS and CDR2 YFSETQ. V shed 5 bases, J shed 5 bases, and the junction held 10 bases outside the gene matches. The CDR3 extends over 15 amino acids. CDR3 in amino acids: CASRTAGSGNNEQFF. CDR3 DNA: TGCGCCAGCAGGACAGCGGGATCGGGAAACAATGAGCAGTTCTTC.

The V gene is TRBV7-8, the J gene TRBJ2-7; 7 bases are a match to TRBD1. The CDR3 contains 14 residues. V lost 5 bases and J lost 3; bases outside the gene matches: 7. Germline CDR1 reads SGHVS; CDR2 reads FQNEAQ. The CDR3 nucleotides read TGTGCCAGCAGCCCCGCGACAGGGAACTACGAGCAGTACTTC. Its protein is CASSPATGNYEQYF.

This rearrangement joins TRBV28 to TRBJ2-7, with D perhaps matching TRBD2 (6 bases). CDR1 is MDHEN and CDR2 is SYDVKM in the germline V gene. CDR3 length: 15 residues. The ends were cut back, 6 bases at V and 1 base at J, with 16 bases in the middle. The CDR3 here is CASSPPGGQSYEQYF. CDR3 nucleotides: TGTGCCAGCAGCCCACCTGGAGGGCAGTCCTACGAGCAGTACTTC.

The chain links TRBV9 to TRBJ1-1; 7 bases agree with TRBD1. CDR1 is SGDLS, CDR2 YYNGEE, per germline. The CDR3 loop spans 13 amino acids. J lost 5 bases, V lost 3 bases, and 4 bases had no gene match. The CDR3 loop reads CASSATTGTEAFF. In nucleotides, the CDR3 is TGTGCCAGCAGCGCAACGACAGGGACTGAAGCTTTCTTT.

The chain joins TRBV28 to TRBJ1-2, with D uncertain. The V gene lost 3 bases and the J gene lost 6 bases, with 17 bases spanning the gap. Germline V gene sequence: CDR1 MDHEN, CDR2 SYDVKM. This CDR3 comprises 15 residues. The CDR3 loop is CASSFWSLGGDGYTF. The CDR3 DNA is TGTGCCAGCAGTTTTTGGAGCCTCGGTGGCGATGGCTACACCTTC.